This T cell receptor (beta chain) originates from a study of cytomegalovirus exposure and HLA in healthy donors. V shed 5 bases and J 3 bases; nucleotides not matched to a gene: 9. In germline, CDR1 is LNHDA, CDR2 SQIVND (reference sequence). The CDR3 has 16 residues. Profiled with immunoSEQ multiplex PCR; TCRdb holds only in-frame clones, not every one. The data contain around 160,000 clones, 91% of them seen just once; the ten biggest clones take up around 3%. This sequence originates from a woman in her late teens or twenties in good health and CMV-seropositive. The chain recombines TRBV19 with TRBJ2-7; TRBD1 matches at 11 bases. The sequenced sample consisted of PBMCs. The CDR3 nucleotides read TGTGCCAGTAGTGGACAGGGGGCGTTGGATCTCTACGAGCAGTACTTC. It specifies CASSGQGALDLYEQYF. Supplemented by reference TRBV19 and TRBJ2-7, the full variable domain reads DGGITQSPKYLFRKEGQNVTLSCEQNLNHDAMYWYRQDPGQGLRLIYYSQIVNDFQKGDIAEGYSVSREKKESFPLTVTSAQKNPTAFYLCASSGQGALDLYEQYFGPGTRLTVT.